What follows are 30 T cell receptor beta chains derived from one specimen sequenced in a study of cytomegalovirus exposure and HLA in healthy donors. PCR was performed using 60 Vbeta and 13 Jbeta primers. Profiling relied on immunoSEQ multiplex PCR, and the TCRdb table lists in-frame clones only, not all of them. Here the sample table reports under 200,000 clones. The sample taken for sequencing was PBMCs. The receptors were gathered from a man aged 25 to 40 in good health and CMV-seronegative.

This sequence joins TRBV6-6 and TRBJ2-2; 9 bases map to TRBD1. CDR1 and CDR2 (germline): MNHNY, SVGAGI (reference sequence). The V and J ends lost 6 bases and 4 bases, in that order; junction bases with no gene match: 6. This CDR3 comprises 15 residues. The CDR3 loop reads CASSSRDRVTGELFF. The CDR3 nucleotides are TGTGCCAGCAGCTCTCGGGACAGGGTCACCGGGGAGCTGTTTTTT.

J is TRBJ1-2 and V is TRBV7-9; TRBD1 is a possible D gene (5 bases). The V gene lost 4 bases and the J gene lost 6 bases, with 18 bases spanning the gap. Germline V lookup: CDR1 SEHNR, CDR2 FQNEAQ (reference sequence). The CDR3 is made up of 15 amino acids. This chain's CDR3 is CASSYPPSRADGYTF. In DNA, the CDR3 is TGTGCCAGCAGCTACCCTCCGAGCAGGGCGGATGGCTACACCTTC.

Worth noting for this clone: One junction end disagrees with the germline gene, perhaps due to a read error. The V call is TRBV19, the J call TRBJ2-2, with 10 bases that match TRBD2. The length of the CDR3 is 18 residues. CDR1 and CDR2 from the germline V gene are LNHDA and SQIVND (reference sequence). The CDR3 spells CASATGASGSRHTEELFF. The CDR3 region has the DNA TGTGCCAGCGCCACCGGGGCTAGCGGGAGCCGGCACACCGAGGAGCTGTTTTTT.

This chain connects TRBV19 to TRBJ2-5, with 8 positions matching TRBD2. The CDR3 covers 16 residues. Germline lookup yields CDR1 LNHDA and CDR2 SQIVND (reference sequence). The V gene end was trimmed by 5 bases and the J gene end by 3 bases; junction bases not matched to a gene: 11. In DNA, the CDR3 is TGTGCCAGTAGTGTAGGACTGTATAGCGGGAAAGAGACCCAGTACTTC. Encoded protein: CASSVGLYSGKETQYF.

Points on this clone: Other DNA sequences in this specimen translate into the identical CDR3. J is TRBJ1-1 and V is TRBV5-1; no clear D. The CDR3 has 14 amino acids. Per germline, CDR1 SGHRS and CDR2 YFSETQ. V was clipped by 1 base and J by 0 bases, with 7 bases between them. The CDR3 DNA is TGCGCCAGCAGCTTGTATAGCATGAACACTGAAGCTTTCTTT. This gives the protein CASSLYSMNTEAFF.

V is TRBV18 and J is TRBJ1-2; TRBD1 matches 9 bases. Unmatched junction bases numbered 9, after V lost 3 bases and J lost 4 bases. Germline-derived CDR1 and CDR2 are KGHSH and LQKENI. The CDR3 runs 16 residues. The CDR3 DNA sequence: TGTGCCAGCTCACCCTTAACCGGGACAGGGTCCTATGGCTACACCTTC. Protein product: CASSPLTGTGSYGYTF. The whole variable domain, filled in from reference TRBV18 and TRBJ1-2, reads NAGVMQNPRHLVRRRGQEARLRCSPMKGHSHVYWYRQLPEEGLKFMVYLQKENIIDESGMPKERFSAEFPKEGPSILRIQQVVRGDSAAYFCASSPLTGTGSYGYTFGSGTRLTVV.

The chain has TRBV7-2 and TRBJ2-3, with D tentatively TRBD1 (6 bases). The CDR3 covers 15 residues. The germline V and J ends were trimmed by 5 bases and 3 bases, with 15 bases remaining between them. Germline CDR1 SGHTA, CDR2 FQGNSA. The CDR3 DNA follows: TGTGCCAGCAGCCGTCAGGGGATTGGGACAGATACGCAGTATTTT. This encodes CASSRQGIGTDTQYF.

V and J are TRBV7-2 and TRBJ1-5; D gene uncertain. Germline V gives CDR1 SGHTA, CDR2 FQGNSA. V dropped 5 bases and J dropped 8 bases, with 16 bases sitting between them. This CDR3 region has 14 residues. The CDR3 reads CASSRASGWEPQHF. The CDR3 DNA is TGTGCCAGCAGCCGAGCTTCGGGGTGGGAGCCCCAGCATTTT.

The chain has TRBV7-9 and TRBJ1-2; D is uncertain. The germline V gene encodes CDR1 SEHNR and CDR2 FQNEAQ (reference sequence). The CDR3 contains 13 residues. Trimming took off 6 bases at V and 3 bases at J, with 11 bases between the two ends. CDR3 coding DNA: TGTGCCAGCAGTCCTAACTCGTACTATGGCTACACCTTC. Its protein product is CASSPNSYYGYTF.

The rearrangement uses TRBV18 and TRBJ1-3; TRBD1 matches at 8 bases. The CDR3 consists of 16 residues. Unmatched junction bases numbered 6, after V lost 3 bases and J lost 2 bases. The germline V gene has CDR1 KGHSH and CDR2 LQKENI. The CDR3 region is CASSPPAGQAGNTIYF. The DNA for the CDR3 is TGTGCCAGCTCACCCCCGGCGGGACAGGCTGGAAACACCATATATTTT.

The chain joins TRBV6-1 to TRBJ2-1, with 10 bases matching TRBD2. The germline gives CDR1 MNHNS, CDR2 SASEGT. There are 15 residues in the CDR3. The ends lost 6 bases at V and 9 bases at J; junction bases unmatched: 11. The CDR3 here is CASSSPGLAPGEQFF. DNA for the CDR3: TGTGCCAGCAGCAGTCCGGGACTAGCGCCCGGTGAGCAGTTCTTC.

The CDR3 region has the DNA TGTGCCAGTAGTATAAAAGGCGGACAGGCTCTGGGAGCCAACGTCCTGACTTTC. Amino acids: CASSIKGGQALGANVLTF. The chain recombines TRBV19 with TRBJ2-6; 7 positions agree with TRBD1. The CDR3 is 18 amino acids. Germline V lookup: CDR1 LNHDA, CDR2 SQIVND (reference sequence). J was trimmed by 7 bases and V by 2 bases; bases with no gene match: 14.

The CDR3 DNA follows: TGTGCCAGCAGCCGCGACCGGGACTTCAACACTGAAGCTTTCTTT. This encodes CASSRDRDFNTEAFF. The chain is built from TRBV16 and TRBJ1-1; D may be TRBD1 (5 bases). V lost 4 bases to trimming and J lost 2 bases, with 14 bases between them. The germline CDR1 and CDR2 sequences are KGHSY and FQNENV. The CDR3 sequence is 15 residues long.

The chain couples TRBV28 to TRBJ2-2; D not certain. CDR3 length equals 14 residues. Looked up from germline, CDR1 is MDHEN and CDR2 is SYDVKM. Trimming took off 3 bases at V and 2 bases at J, with 7 bases between the two ends. The CDR3 spells CASSFTQNTGELFF. The DNA for the CDR3 is TGTGCCAGCAGTTTTACTCAAAACACCGGGGAGCTGTTTTTT.

The chain recombines TRBV5-1 with TRBJ2-7; possibly TRBD2 for D (5 bases). Trimming shortened V by 3 bases and J by 4 bases, and 11 bases separated the two germline ends. The CDR3 runs 13 residues. Germline lookup yields CDR1 SGHRS and CDR2 YFSETQ. This CDR3 reads CASSYPGRYEQYF. The CDR3 DNA is TGCGCCAGCAGCTACCCGGGGAGATACGAGCAGTACTTC.

The chain links TRBV28 to TRBJ2-3; 9 nucleotides match TRBD1. This CDR3 region has 16 residues. Germline-derived CDR1 and CDR2 are MDHEN and SYDVKM. J gave up 4 bases and V 1 base, and 6 bases lay outside the gene matches. The CDR3 DNA reads as TGTGCCAGCAGTTTATTCGGGACAGGGATGGCAGATACGCAGTATTTT. Translation gives CASSLFGTGMADTQYF.

The rearrangement joins TRBV6-4 to TRBJ2-3, with 8 bases identical to TRBD1. This CDR3 contains 16 residues. Germline lookup yields CDR1 MRHNA and CDR2 SNTAGT. V gave up 0 bases and J gave up 1 base; unmatched junction bases: 3. CDR3 protein: CASSDSMGQGTDTQYF. CDR3 in DNA: TGTGCCAGCAGTGACTCGATGGGACAGGGCACAGATACGCAGTATTTT.

The CDR3 reads CASSLLAGGPFYEQYF. In DNA form, the CDR3 reads TGTGCCAGCAGTTTACTAGCGGGAGGACCATTCTACGAGCAGTACTTC. V gene TRBV6-5 combines with J gene TRBJ2-5, with 12 bases that match TRBD2. The tail of the sequence fits TRBJ2-7 better, so the J call may be wrong. The CDR3 totals 16 residues. Germline V gene lookup returns CDR1 MNHEY and CDR2 SVGAGI.

V gene TRBV19 combines with J gene TRBJ2-1; D possibly corresponds to TRBD2 (5 bases). Trimming took off 6 bases at V and 6 bases at J, with 9 bases between the two ends. Germline V gene data show CDR1 as LNHDA and CDR2 as SQIVND (reference sequence). The CDR3 is made up of 12 amino acids. CDR3 amino acids: CASSAGVNEQFF. In DNA form, the CDR3 reads TGTGCCAGTAGCGCCGGGGTCAATGAGCAGTTCTTC.

This sequence joins TRBV11-3 and TRBJ1-1; TRBD1 matches 7 bases. With V trimmed by 3 bases and J by 13 bases, 20 bases remained unmatched. The CDR3 spans 16 residues. Germline CDR1 is SGHNT and CDR2 is YENEEA. Here the CDR3 DNA reads TGTGCCAGCAGCTTTTCCTACAACCCCCAGGACAGGACCGGTTTCTTT. This sequence encodes CASSFSYNPQDRTGFF.

The V gene is TRBV5-1, the J gene TRBJ2-2, with 10 bases lining up with TRBD2. With V trimmed by 5 bases and J by 5 bases, 9 bases remained unmatched. The CDR3 is 16 amino acids. Germline V gene sequence: CDR1 SGHRS, CDR2 YFSETQ. The CDR3 spells CASSTSGRAGTGELFF. The CDR3 DNA reads as TGCGCCAGCAGTACAAGCGGGAGGGCCGGAACCGGGGAGCTGTTTTTT.

The rearrangement uses TRBV10-3 and TRBJ2-7; 8 nucleotides align to TRBD1. V was pared by 6 bases and J by 6 bases, with 4 bases of the junction left unmatched. This CDR3 is 12 amino acids long. The V gene's germline CDR1 is ENHRY and CDR2 SYGVKD. The CDR3 nucleotides are TGTGCCATCAGAGGACAGGGTACCGAGCAGTACTTC. Protein product: CAIRGQGTEQYF.

The V and J genes are TRBV27 and TRBJ2-3; possible D gene TRBD1, 6 bases. The CDR3 length is 12 residues. The germline V and J ends were trimmed by 4 bases and 11 bases, with 13 bases remaining between them. Germline CDR1 and CDR2: MNHEY and SMNVEV (reference sequence). The CDR3 is CASSSGVLGQYF. DNA for the CDR3: TGTGCCAGCAGTTCAGGGGTTTTAGGGCAGTATTTT.

V usage is TRBV19 and J usage is TRBJ2-1, with D possibly being TRBD2 (6 bases). Germline assignment: CDR1 LNHDA and CDR2 SQIVND (reference sequence). V shed 3 bases and J shed 3 bases, with 12 bases lying between them. This CDR3 has 15 amino acids. The CDR3 spells CASSISGSGYNEQFF. As DNA, the CDR3 is TGTGCCAGTAGTATCTCCGGGAGTGGCTACAATGAGCAGTTCTTC.

This chain connects TRBV6-1 to TRBJ2-7, with D uncertain. V was trimmed by 3 bases and J by 6 bases, leaving 9 bases between them. This CDR3 region has 12 residues. Germline V lookup: CDR1 MNHNS, CDR2 SASEGT. CDR3 in DNA: TGTGCCAGCAGTGAGTCATACGGCGAGCAGTACTTC. It yields the protein CASSESYGEQYF.

The chain couples TRBV6-4 to TRBJ2-6, with 7 bases that match TRBD1. The CDR3 is 17 residues long. V lost 2 bases, J lost 0 bases, and 4 bases stayed unmatched. The germline gives CDR1 MRHNA, CDR2 SNTAGT. In DNA form, the CDR3 reads TGTGCCAGCAGTGACATGGGACAGCGCTCTGGGGCCAACGTCCTGACTTTC. As protein: CASSDMGQRSGANVLTF.

The V and J genes are TRBV5-6 and TRBJ2-1; 7 nucleotides agree with TRBD2. This CDR3 has 12 amino acids. Germline trimming cut 4 bases from V and 13 bases from J; bases unmatched to any gene: 8. Looked up from germline, CDR1 is SGHDT and CDR2 is YYEEEE. CDR3 DNA sequence: TGTGCCAGCAGCCCCAGACTAGCAGATCAGTTCTTC. Translating it yields CASSPRLADQFF.

The J gene is TRBJ2-1, the V gene TRBV18; D might be TRBD2 (5 bases). The germline V gene encodes CDR1 KGHSH and CDR2 LQKENI. This CDR3 spans 13 amino acids. V was shortened by 3 bases and J by 5 bases, with 8 bases between the two germline ends. The CDR3, as DNA: TGTGCCAGCTCACCCGGGGTCGACAATGAGCAGTTCTTC. Its translation is CASSPGVDNEQFF.

The chain has TRBV6-1 and TRBJ2-3, with a tentative D call TRBD1 (6 bases). The CDR3 is 15 amino acids. The germline V gene encodes CDR1 MNHNS and CDR2 SASEGT. The ends were cut back, 4 bases at V and 0 bases at J, with 11 bases in the middle. CDR3 DNA: TGTGCCAGCAGTGGAGGGGGACCTAGCACAGATACGCAGTATTTT. Its protein product is CASSGGGPSTDTQYF.

The chain employs TRBV6-1 and TRBJ2-7; D is perhaps TRBD1 (6 bases). The length of the CDR3 is 14 residues. V was clipped by 6 bases and J by 2 bases, with 14 bases between them. Germline CDR1 and CDR2: MNHNS and SASEGT. CDR3 coding DNA: TGTGCCAGCAGGCGACAGGCCGATACCTACGAGCAGTACTTC. Amino acids: CASRRQADTYEQYF.